The entry below describes one T cell receptor (beta chain). Its antigen remains unidentified. Some clones are missing from TCRdb's copy, which holds only in-frame ones; the method was immunoSEQ multiplex PCR. The sample includes more than 45,000 clones, 94% of them seen just once. The CDR3 runs to 14 residues. The V end was cut by 3 bases, the J end by 6 bases, with 15 bases between. CDR1 SNHLY and CDR2 FYNNEI come from the germline V gene. The data belong to a study of OX40 agonist ivuxolimab in advanced cancers. Study details: In three patients, partial responses were observed, one with hepatocellular carcinoma and two with cutaneous melanoma.

Study results and limitations: Clonal expansion was among the lowest in partial responders at 0.1-3.0 mg/kg, especially CD8+. The study observed clonal expansion of CD4+ and CD8+ blood T cells by week 6 at 0.1 to 3.0 mg/kg.

Sequenced material: CD4+ or CD8+ T cells sorted from blood, taken in a trial of the OX40 agonist ivuxolimab. This sequence joins TRBV2 and TRBJ2-7; D is unresolved. The TCR comes from an adult with an advanced solid tumor such as melanoma, head and neck, liver or kidney cancer. The CDR3 DNA follows: TGTGCCAGCAGTGAGGGTCCCCCGGTGGGCGAGCAGTACTTC. This translates into CASSEGPPVGEQYF.